This record concerns one TCR beta chain sequence. The entry originates in a study of cytomegalovirus exposure and HLA in healthy donors. The CDR3 runs to 13 residues. Germline V gene data show CDR1 as SGHRS and CDR2 as YFSETQ. The trim removed 5 bases at V and 1 base at J, leaving 3 bases unmatched. Using immunoSEQ multiplex PCR, the repertoire was profiled, and TCRdb retains in-frame clones only, with some absent. This table holds over 120,000 clones, roughly nine tenths found once. This chain connects TRBV5-1 to TRBJ2-7; TRBD1 matches at 7 bases. Sample: PBMCs. The clonotype comes from a woman younger than 30 in good health and CMV-seropositive. The CDR3 loop is CASRKTGSYEQYF. The CDR3 DNA reads as TGCGCCAGCAGGAAGACAGGGTCCTACGAGCAGTACTTC.